This T cell receptor beta chain was obtained from a study of cytomegalovirus exposure and HLA in healthy donors. Study-level findings and limits: Sequencing likely generated an artifact that appeared as a cluster of highly shared sequence variants.

Concerning this clone itself: The antigen remains unidentified.

Vbeta (60) and Jbeta (13) primers were used in the PCR. The table came from immunoSEQ multiplex PCR; TCRdb's copy has only in-frame clones and leaves some out. Found here are 100,000 to 150,000 clones, approximately 78% of them singletons; the top ten hold more than 3%. Germline V gives CDR1 SGHKS, CDR2 YYEKEE (reference sequence). Trimming left V 2 bases short and J 4 bases short, with 12 bases between. This CDR3 is 14 amino acids long. This TCR was recovered from a man in his forties in good health and CMV-seronegative. Sequencing was carried out using PBMCs. The rearrangement uses TRBV5-5 and TRBJ2-5, with D maybe TRBD1 (6 bases). CDR3 bases: TGTGCCAGCAGCTTTCAGGGGAATGGAGAGACCCAGTACTTC. Translated: CASSFQGNGETQYF.